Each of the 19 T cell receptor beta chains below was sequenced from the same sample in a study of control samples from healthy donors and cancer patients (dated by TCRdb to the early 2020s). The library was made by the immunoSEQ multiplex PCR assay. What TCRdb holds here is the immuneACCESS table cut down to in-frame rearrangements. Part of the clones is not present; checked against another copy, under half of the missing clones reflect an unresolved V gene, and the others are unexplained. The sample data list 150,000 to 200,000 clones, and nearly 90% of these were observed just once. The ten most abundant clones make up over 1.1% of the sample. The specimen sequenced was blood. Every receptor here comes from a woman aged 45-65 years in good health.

The CDR3, as DNA: TGTGCCCAAACTAGCGGGGACAACACAGATACGCAGTATTTT. Amino acid sequence: CAQTSGDNTDTQYF. This sequence joins TRBV7-9 and TRBJ2-3; 10 bases agree with TRBD2. Germline loops: CDR1 SEHNR, CDR2 FQNEAQ (reference sequence). This CDR3 has 14 amino acids. Trimming cost V 11 bases and J 2 bases; bases outside gene matches: 7.

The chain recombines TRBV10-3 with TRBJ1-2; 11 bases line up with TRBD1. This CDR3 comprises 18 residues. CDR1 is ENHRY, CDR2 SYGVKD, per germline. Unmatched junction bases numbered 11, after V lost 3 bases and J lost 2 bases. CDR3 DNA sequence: TGTGCCATCAGTGATGGGGACAGGGGGGGAAAAAGGAACTATGGCTACACCTTC. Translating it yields CAISDGDRGGKRNYGYTF.

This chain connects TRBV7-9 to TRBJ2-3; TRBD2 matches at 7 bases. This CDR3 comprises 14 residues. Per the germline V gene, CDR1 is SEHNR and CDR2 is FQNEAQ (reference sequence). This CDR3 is CALGRLAVTDTQYF. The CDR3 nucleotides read TGTGCGCTCGGGCGGCTAGCGGTGACAGATACGCAGTATTTT.

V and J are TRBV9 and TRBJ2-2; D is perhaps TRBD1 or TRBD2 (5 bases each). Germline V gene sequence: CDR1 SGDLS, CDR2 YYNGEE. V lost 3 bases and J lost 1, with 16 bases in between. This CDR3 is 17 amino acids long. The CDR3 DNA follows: TGTGCCAGCAGCGCTCCCACCGGGACGGAGAACACCGGGGAGCTGTTTTTT. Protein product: CASSAPTGTENTGELFF.

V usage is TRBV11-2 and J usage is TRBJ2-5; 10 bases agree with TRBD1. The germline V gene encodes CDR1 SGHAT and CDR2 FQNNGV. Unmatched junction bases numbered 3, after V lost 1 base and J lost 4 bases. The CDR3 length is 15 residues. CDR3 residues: CASSLGQGAGETQYF. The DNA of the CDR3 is TGTGCCAGCAGCTTAGGACAGGGGGCAGGAGAGACCCAGTACTTC.

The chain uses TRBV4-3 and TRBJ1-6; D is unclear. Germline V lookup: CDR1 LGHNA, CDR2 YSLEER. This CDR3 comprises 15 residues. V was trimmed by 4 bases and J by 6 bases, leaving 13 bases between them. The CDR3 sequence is CASSLLKDGNSPLHF. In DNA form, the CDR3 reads TGCGCCAGCAGCCTACTGAAAGACGGTAATTCACCCCTCCACTTT.

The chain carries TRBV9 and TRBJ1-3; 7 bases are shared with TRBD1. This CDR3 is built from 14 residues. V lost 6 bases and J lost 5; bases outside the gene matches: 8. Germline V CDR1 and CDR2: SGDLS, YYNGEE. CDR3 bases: TGTGCCAGCAACAGGGGCAGCGGGAGAAACACCATATATTTT. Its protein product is CASNRGSGRNTIYF.

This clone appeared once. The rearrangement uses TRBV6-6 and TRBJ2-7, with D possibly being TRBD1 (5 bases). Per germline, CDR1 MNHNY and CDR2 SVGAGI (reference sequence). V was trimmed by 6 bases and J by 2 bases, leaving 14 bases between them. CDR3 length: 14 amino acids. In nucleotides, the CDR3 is TGTGCCAGCAGCCCCACCGGCAGGGCCTACGAGCAGTACTTC. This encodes CASSPTGRAYEQYF.

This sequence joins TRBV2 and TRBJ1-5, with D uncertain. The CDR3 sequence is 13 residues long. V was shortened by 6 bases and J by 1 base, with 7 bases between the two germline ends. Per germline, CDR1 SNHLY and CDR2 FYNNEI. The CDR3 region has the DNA TGTGCCAGCAGGAAAGGGAGCAATCAGCCCCAGCATTTT. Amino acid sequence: CASRKGSNQPQHF.

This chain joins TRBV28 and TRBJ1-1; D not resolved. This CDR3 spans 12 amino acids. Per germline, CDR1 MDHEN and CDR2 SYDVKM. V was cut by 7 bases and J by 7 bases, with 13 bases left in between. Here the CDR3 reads CASKVGSFEAFF. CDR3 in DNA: TGTGCCAGCAAGGTGGGGTCCTTTGAAGCTTTCTTT.

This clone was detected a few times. For the CDR3, the DNA is TGTGCCAGCAGCTACACCGGGGCCGTCGGGAACACCATATATTTT. Its translation: CASSYTGAVGNTIYF. The chain combines TRBV3-1 (or the pseudogene TRBV3-2) with TRBJ1-3, with a weak D call TRBD1 (5 bases). This CDR3 is 15 amino acids long. V dropped 5 bases and J dropped 7 bases, with 18 bases sitting between them. Germline CDR1 and CDR2: LGHDT and YNNKEL (reference sequence).

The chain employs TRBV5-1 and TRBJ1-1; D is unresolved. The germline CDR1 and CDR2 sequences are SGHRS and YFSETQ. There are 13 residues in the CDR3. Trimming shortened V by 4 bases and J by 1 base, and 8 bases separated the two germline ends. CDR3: CASSADPNTEAFF. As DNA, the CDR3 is TGCGCCAGCAGCGCCGATCCGAACACTGAAGCTTTCTTT. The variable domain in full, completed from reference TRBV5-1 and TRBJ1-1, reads KAGVTQTPRYLIKTRGQQVTLSCSPISGHRSVSWYQQTPGQGLQFLFEYFSETQRNKGNFPGRFSGRQFSNSRSEMNVSTLELGDSALYLCASSADPNTEAFFGQGTRLTVV.

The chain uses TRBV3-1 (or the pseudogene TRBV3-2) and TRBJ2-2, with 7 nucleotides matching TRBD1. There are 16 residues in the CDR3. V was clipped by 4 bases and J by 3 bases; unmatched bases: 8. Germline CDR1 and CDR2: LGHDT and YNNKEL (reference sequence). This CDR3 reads CASSPRGRLYTGELFF. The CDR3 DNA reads TGTGCCAGCAGCCCGAGGGGGCGCCTGTACACCGGGGAGCTGTTTTTT.

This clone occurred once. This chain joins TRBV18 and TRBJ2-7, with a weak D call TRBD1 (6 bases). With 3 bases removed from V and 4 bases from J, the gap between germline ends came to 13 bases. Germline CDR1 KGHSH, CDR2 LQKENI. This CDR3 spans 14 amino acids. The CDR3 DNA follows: TGTGCCAGCTCACCGGCCGGGACAAATTACGAGCAGTACTTC. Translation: CASSPAGTNYEQYF. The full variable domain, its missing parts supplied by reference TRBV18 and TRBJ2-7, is NAGVMQNPRHLVRRRGQEARLRCSPMKGHSHVYWYRQLPEEGLKFMVYLQKENIIDESGMPKERFSAEFPKEGPSILRIQQVVRGDSAAYFCASSPAGTNYEQYFGPGTRLTVT.

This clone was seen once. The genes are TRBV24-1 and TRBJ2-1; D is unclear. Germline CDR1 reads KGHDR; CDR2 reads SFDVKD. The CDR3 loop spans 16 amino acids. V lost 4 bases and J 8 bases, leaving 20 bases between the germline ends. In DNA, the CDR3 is TGTGCCACCAGTGACACGTTCATCTATTCTTCGGATGAGCAGTTCTTC. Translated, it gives CATSDTFIYSSDEQFF.

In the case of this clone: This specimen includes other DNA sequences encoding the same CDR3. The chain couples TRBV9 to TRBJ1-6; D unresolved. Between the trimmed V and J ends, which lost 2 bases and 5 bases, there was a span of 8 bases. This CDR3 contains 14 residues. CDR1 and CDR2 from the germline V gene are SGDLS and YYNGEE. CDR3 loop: CASSVEGDNSPLHF. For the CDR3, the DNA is TGTGCCAGCAGCGTCGAGGGAGATAATTCACCCCTCCACTTT.

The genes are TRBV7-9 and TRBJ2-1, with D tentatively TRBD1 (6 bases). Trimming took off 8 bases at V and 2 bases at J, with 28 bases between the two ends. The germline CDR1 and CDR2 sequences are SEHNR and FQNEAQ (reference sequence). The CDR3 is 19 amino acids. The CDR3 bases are TGTGCCAGCCGACCCCAGGGGAACCCTAATGTCCCTGCCTACAATGAGCAGTTCTTC. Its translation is CASRPQGNPNVPAYNEQFF.

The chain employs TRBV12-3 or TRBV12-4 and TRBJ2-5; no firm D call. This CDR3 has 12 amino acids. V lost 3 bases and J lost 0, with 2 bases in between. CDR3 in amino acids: CASSFDQETQYF. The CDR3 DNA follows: TGTGCCAGCAGTTTTGACCAAGAGACCCAGTACTTC.

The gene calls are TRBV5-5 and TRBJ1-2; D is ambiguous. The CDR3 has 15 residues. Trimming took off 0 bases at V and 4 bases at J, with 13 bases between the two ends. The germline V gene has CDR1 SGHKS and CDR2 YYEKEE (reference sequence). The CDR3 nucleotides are TGTGCCAGCAGCTTGGTGCGGTCAGAAGTCTATGGCTACACCTTC. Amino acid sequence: CASSLVRSEVYGYTF.